This T cell receptor beta chain was identified in a study of blood T cell repertoires in COVID-19. Study as a whole: T cells, B-cell-depleted T cells, or PBMCs provided the cDNA or gDNA that served as material.

The CDR3 spans 15 residues. V dropped 2 bases and J dropped 4 bases, with 12 bases sitting between them. Per germline, CDR1 KGHDR and CDR2 SFDVKD. Produced via immunoSEQ multiplex PCR; TCRdb's table is partial and in-frame only. Of 110,000 to 150,000 clones in the sample, roughly 84% were seen once. What was sequenced was peripheral blood. V and J are TRBV24-1 and TRBJ2-3; tentatively, D is TRBD2 (5 bases). The clonotype was recovered from a woman aged 55-70 years with acute or convalescent COVID-19. The CDR3: CATSDWLKGADTQYF. The CDR3 DNA is TGTGCCACCAGTGATTGGCTTAAGGGAGCAGATACGCAGTATTTT.